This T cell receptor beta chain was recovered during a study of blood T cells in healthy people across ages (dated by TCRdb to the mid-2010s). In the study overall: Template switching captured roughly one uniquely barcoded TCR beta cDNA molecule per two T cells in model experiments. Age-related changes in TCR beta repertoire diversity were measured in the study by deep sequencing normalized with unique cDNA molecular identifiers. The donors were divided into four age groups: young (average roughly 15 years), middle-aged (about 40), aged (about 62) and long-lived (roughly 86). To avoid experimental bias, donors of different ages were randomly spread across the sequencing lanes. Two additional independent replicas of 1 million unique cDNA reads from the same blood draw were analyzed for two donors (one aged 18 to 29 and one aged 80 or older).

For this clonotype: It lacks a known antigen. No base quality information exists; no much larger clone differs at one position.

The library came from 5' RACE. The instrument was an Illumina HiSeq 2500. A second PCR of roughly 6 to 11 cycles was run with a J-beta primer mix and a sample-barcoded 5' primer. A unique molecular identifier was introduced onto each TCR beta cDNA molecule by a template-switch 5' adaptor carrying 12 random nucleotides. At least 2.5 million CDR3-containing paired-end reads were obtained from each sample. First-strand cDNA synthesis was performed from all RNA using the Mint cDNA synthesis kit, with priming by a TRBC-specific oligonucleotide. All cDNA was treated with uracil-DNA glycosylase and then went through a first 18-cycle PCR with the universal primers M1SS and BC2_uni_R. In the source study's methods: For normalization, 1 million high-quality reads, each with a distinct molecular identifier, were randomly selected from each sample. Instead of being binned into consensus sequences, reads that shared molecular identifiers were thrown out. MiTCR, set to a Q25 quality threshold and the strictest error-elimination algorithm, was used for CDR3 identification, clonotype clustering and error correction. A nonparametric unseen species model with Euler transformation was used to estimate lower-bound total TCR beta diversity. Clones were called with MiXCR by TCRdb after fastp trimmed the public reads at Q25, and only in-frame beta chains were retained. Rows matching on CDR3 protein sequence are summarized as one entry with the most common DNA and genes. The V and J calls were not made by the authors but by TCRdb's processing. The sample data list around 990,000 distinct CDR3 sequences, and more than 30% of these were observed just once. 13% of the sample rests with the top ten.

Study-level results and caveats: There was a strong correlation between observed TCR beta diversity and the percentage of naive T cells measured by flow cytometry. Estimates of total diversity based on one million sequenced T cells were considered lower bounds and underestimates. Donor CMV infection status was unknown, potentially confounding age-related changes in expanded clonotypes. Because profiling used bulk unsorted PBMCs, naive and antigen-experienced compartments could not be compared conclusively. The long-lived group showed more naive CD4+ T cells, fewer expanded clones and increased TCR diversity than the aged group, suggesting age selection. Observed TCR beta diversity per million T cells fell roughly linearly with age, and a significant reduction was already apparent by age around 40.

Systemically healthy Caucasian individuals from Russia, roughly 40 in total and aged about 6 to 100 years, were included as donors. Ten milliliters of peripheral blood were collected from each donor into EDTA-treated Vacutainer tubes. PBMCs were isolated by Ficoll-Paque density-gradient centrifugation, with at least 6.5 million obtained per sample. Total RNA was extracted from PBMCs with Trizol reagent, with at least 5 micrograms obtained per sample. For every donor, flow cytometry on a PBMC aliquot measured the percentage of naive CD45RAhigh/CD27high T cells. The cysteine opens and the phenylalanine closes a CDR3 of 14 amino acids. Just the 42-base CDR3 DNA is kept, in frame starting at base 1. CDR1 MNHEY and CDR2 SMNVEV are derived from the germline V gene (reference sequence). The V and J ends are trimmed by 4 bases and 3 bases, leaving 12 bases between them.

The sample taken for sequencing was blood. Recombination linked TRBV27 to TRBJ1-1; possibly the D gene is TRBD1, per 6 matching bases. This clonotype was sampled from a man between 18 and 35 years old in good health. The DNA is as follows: TGTGCCAGCAGTTCCTCAGGGGCGGACACTGAAGCTTTCTTT. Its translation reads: CASSSSGADTEAFF.